Listed below are T cell receptor beta chains from one sample, sequenced in a study of blood T cells in healthy people across ages. One entry per CDR3 protein results from TCRdb running MiXCR on the 5' RACE reads. The table has roughly 790,000 distinct CDR3 sequences, 43% seen once. Material for sequencing was blood. These TCRs come from an older woman in good health. Each CDR3 is given with its conserved first and last residue. The order of the fields is V gene, D gene, clone size, J gene, CDR3 DNA, CDR3 protein. A D gene is named only where the DNA matches it firmly. The listing skips clone size in some rows; elsewhere it reads once, few, many or a size class.

v_gene: TRBV21-1
d_gene: -
abundance: few
j_gene: TRBJ2-7
CDR3nt: TGTGCCAGCAGCAAACACAGGGTCTACGAGCAGTACTTC
CDR3aa: CASSKHRVYEQYF

v_gene: TRBV24-1
d_gene: TRBD2
abundance: -
j_gene: TRBJ2-3
CDR3nt: TGTGCCACCAGTGGCGGCGGGGGTAACACAGATACGCAGTATTTT
CDR3aa: CATSGGGGNTDTQYF

v_gene: TRBV2
d_gene: -
abundance: -
j_gene: TRBJ2-2
CDR3nt: TGTGCCAGCAGTGGTCAACGGACGGCGGGCACCGGGGAGCTGTTTTTT
CDR3aa: CASSGQRTAGTGELFF

v_gene: TRBV2
d_gene: TRBD1
abundance: few
j_gene: TRBJ2-7
CDR3nt: TGTGCCAGCAGTGAACTACTCGGACAGGGACCCTACGAGCAGTACTTC
CDR3aa: CASSELLGQGPYEQYF

v_gene: TRBV9
d_gene: -
abundance: -
j_gene: TRBJ2-7
CDR3nt: TGTGCCAGCAGCGTAGCGTGGGGTGACTACGAGCAGTACTTC
CDR3aa: CASSVAWGDYEQYF

v_gene: TRBV10-1
d_gene: -
abundance: -
j_gene: TRBJ2-1
CDR3nt: TGCGCCAGCAGTGTCGGGGCCGGTAATGAGCAGTTCTTC
CDR3aa: CASSVGAGNEQFF

v_gene: TRBV20-1
d_gene: -
abundance: -
j_gene: TRBJ2-1
CDR3nt: TGCAGTGCCAAGGGATACTACAATGAGCAGTTCTTC
CDR3aa: CSAKGYYNEQFF

v_gene: TRBV11-2
d_gene: TRBD2
abundance: -
j_gene: TRBJ2-2
CDR3nt: TGTGCCAGCAGCCCCTCGGGACTAGCGGGGAACACCGGGGAGCTGTTTTTT
CDR3aa: CASSPSGLAGNTGELFF

v_gene: TRBV4-3
d_gene: -
abundance: few
j_gene: TRBJ2-7
CDR3nt: TGCGCCAGCAGCCAAGATTCTTCGGGGCCCGGCGGATACGAGCAGTACTTC
CDR3aa: CASSQDSSGPGGYEQYF

v_gene: TRBV3-1
d_gene: TRBD1
abundance: -
j_gene: TRBJ1-4
CDR3nt: TGTGCCAGCAGCCAAGGGACAGGGAATGAAAAACTGTTTTTT
CDR3aa: CASSQGTGNEKLFF

v_gene: TRBV20-1
d_gene: -
abundance: few
j_gene: TRBJ2-1
CDR3nt: TGCAGTGCTAGAGCTGCGTGGGGGGCCAATGAGCAGTTCTTC
CDR3aa: CSARAAWGANEQFF

v_gene: TRBV6-6
d_gene: -
abundance: few
j_gene: TRBJ2-3
CDR3nt: TGTGCCAGCGGATCAGATACGCAGTATTTT
CDR3aa: CASGSDTQYF

v_gene: TRBV11-3
d_gene: -
abundance: -
j_gene: TRBJ1-2
CDR3nt: TGTGCCAGCAGCCCATATGGGAGCTATGGCTACACCTTC
CDR3aa: CASSPYGSYGYTF

v_gene: TRBV7-2
d_gene: -
abundance: many
j_gene: TRBJ2-1
CDR3nt: TGTGCCAGCAGCTTAGTCTATTCTAACAATGAGCAGTTCTTC
CDR3aa: CASSLVYSNNEQFF

v_gene: TRBV6-2/TRBV6-3
d_gene: TRBD1
abundance: -
j_gene: TRBJ2-3
CDR3nt: TGTGCCAGCAGTTACGGGACAGAGACCACAGATACGCAGTATTTT
CDR3aa: CASSYGTETTDTQYF

v_gene: TRBV7-9
d_gene: TRBD1
abundance: few
j_gene: TRBJ2-1
CDR3nt: TGTGCCAGCAGCCTGGACAGGGACGCCTTTTTCTCCTACAATGAGCAGTTCTTC
CDR3aa: CASSLDRDAFFSYNEQFF

v_gene: TRBV12-3/TRBV12-4
d_gene: TRBD2
abundance: -
j_gene: TRBJ2-1
CDR3nt: TGTGCCAGCAGTCGGGGGACTAGCGGGATCTACAATGAGCAGTTCTTC
CDR3aa: CASSRGTSGIYNEQFF

v_gene: TRBV7-2
d_gene: TRBD1
abundance: few
j_gene: TRBJ2-7
CDR3nt: TGTGCCAGCAGCCCCCGGACAGGGGACTACGAGCAGTACTTC
CDR3aa: CASSPRTGDYEQYF

v_gene: TRBV7-9
d_gene: -
abundance: -
j_gene: TRBJ1-2
CDR3nt: TGTGCCAGCAGCGCCAAGACTGGGGGCTACACCTTC
CDR3aa: CASSAKTGGYTF

v_gene: TRBV12-3/TRBV12-4
d_gene: -
abundance: few
j_gene: TRBJ2-2
CDR3nt: TGTGCCAGCAGTTTGTTTGGGCGGGGTTGGAACACCGGGGAGCTGTTTTTT
CDR3aa: CASSLFGRGWNTGELFF

v_gene: TRBV7-8
d_gene: TRBD1
abundance: -
j_gene: TRBJ2-7
CDR3nt: TGTGCCAGCAGCTTTAGGGACAGGAACTACGAGCAGTACTTC
CDR3aa: CASSFRDRNYEQYF

v_gene: TRBV29-1
d_gene: -
abundance: many
j_gene: TRBJ2-5
CDR3nt: TGCAGCGTTGTCCCGGGTGAGACCCAGTACTTC
CDR3aa: CSVVPGETQYF

v_gene: TRBV7-9
d_gene: -
abundance: few
j_gene: TRBJ2-4
CDR3nt: TGTGCCAGCAGCCCCGGCGAGGGGGGGCCAAACATTCAGTACTTC
CDR3aa: CASSPGEGGPNIQYF

v_gene: TRBV12-3/TRBV12-4
d_gene: -
abundance: -
j_gene: TRBJ2-1
CDR3nt: TGTGCCAGCAGTTTGGGGGGATTAGCCTACTCCAATGAGCAGTTCTTC
CDR3aa: CASSLGGLAYSNEQFF

v_gene: TRBV6-6
d_gene: -
abundance: -
j_gene: TRBJ2-7
CDR3nt: TGTGCCAGCAGTTACTCAGACGGGCCCTACGAGCAGTACTTC
CDR3aa: CASSYSDGPYEQYF

v_gene: TRBV20-1
d_gene: -
abundance: few
j_gene: TRBJ1-5
CDR3nt: TGCAGTGTCTCTTCAGTCCTTAGCAATCAGCCCCAGCATTTT
CDR3aa: CSVSSVLSNQPQHF

v_gene: TRBV5-1
d_gene: -
abundance: many
j_gene: TRBJ2-5
CDR3nt: TGCGCCAGCAGCTTGGCACTAGAAGAGACCCAGTACTTC
CDR3aa: CASSLALEETQYF

v_gene: TRBV14
d_gene: TRBD1
abundance: -
j_gene: TRBJ2-7
CDR3nt: TGTGCCAGCAGCCGAGAGATGACAGGGAACGGCTACGAGCAGTACTTC
CDR3aa: CASSREMTGNGYEQYF

v_gene: TRBV6-1
d_gene: TRBD2
abundance: -
j_gene: TRBJ2-5
CDR3nt: TGTGCCAGCAGTGAAGCGGGCCTAGCGGGACTTACCTACGGGCAGTACTTC
CDR3aa: CASSEAGLAGLTYGQYF

v_gene: TRBV4-1
d_gene: -
abundance: -
j_gene: TRBJ2-4
CDR3nt: TGCGCCAGCAGCCAAGAGGGTGGGGGGGGCGCCTCCAAAAACATTCAGTACTTC
CDR3aa: CASSQEGGGGASKNIQYF

v_gene: TRBV29-1
d_gene: -
abundance: few
j_gene: TRBJ2-7
CDR3nt: TGCAGCGTTGAAGATCGCACGGGGTTTAGCTCCTACAATGAGCAGTACTTC
CDR3aa: CSVEDRTGFSSYNEQYF

v_gene: TRBV20-1
d_gene: -
abundance: -
j_gene: TRBJ2-1
CDR3nt: TGCAGTGCTAGCGGGAGAATCCCCGGGAATGAGCAGTTCTTC
CDR3aa: CSASGRIPGNEQFF

v_gene: TRBV12-3/TRBV12-4
d_gene: -
abundance: few
j_gene: TRBJ2-1
CDR3nt: TGTGCCAGCAGCGGGGTGGTCAACAATGAGCAGTTCTTC
CDR3aa: CASSGVVNNEQFF

v_gene: TRBV7-3
d_gene: -
abundance: -
j_gene: TRBJ1-1
CDR3nt: TGTGCCAGCAGCTCTCCCGTGGGTATGAACACTGAAGCTTTCTTT
CDR3aa: CASSSPVGMNTEAFF

v_gene: TRBV4-3
d_gene: -
abundance: many
j_gene: TRBJ2-7
CDR3nt: TGCGCCAGCAGCCAAGGATACTCCGGCTGGGAGGAGCAGTACTTC
CDR3aa: CASSQGYSGWEEQYF

v_gene: TRBV3-1
d_gene: -
abundance: -
j_gene: TRBJ1-2
CDR3nt: TGTGCCAGCAGCCAACCCAGAGGGATGGACTATGGCTACACCTTC
CDR3aa: CASSQPRGMDYGYTF

v_gene: TRBV20-1
d_gene: -
abundance: -
j_gene: TRBJ1-1
CDR3nt: TGCAGTGCTAGAGACGAGGTCACTGAAGCTTTCTTT
CDR3aa: CSARDEVTEAFF

v_gene: TRBV20-1
d_gene: TRBD2
abundance: few
j_gene: TRBJ2-1
CDR3nt: TGCAGTGCTAGGTCTAGCGGGGGTACCAATGAGCAGTTCTTC
CDR3aa: CSARSSGGTNEQFF

v_gene: TRBV2
d_gene: -
abundance: few
j_gene: TRBJ2-7
CDR3nt: TGTGCCAGCAGGAAACCCAACTACGAGCAGTACTTC
CDR3aa: CASRKPNYEQYF

v_gene: TRBV10-3
d_gene: -
abundance: few
j_gene: TRBJ1-1
CDR3nt: TGTGCCATCAGCCGGGACACCTGGGGCACTGAAGCTTTCTTT
CDR3aa: CAISRDTWGTEAFF

v_gene: TRBV27
d_gene: -
abundance: -
j_gene: TRBJ2-1
CDR3nt: TGTGCCAGCAGAAGTTTCGAGGGCAATGAGCAGTTCTTC
CDR3aa: CASRSFEGNEQFF

v_gene: TRBV20-1
d_gene: -
abundance: -
j_gene: TRBJ2-1
CDR3nt: TGCAGTGCTACGGACGGATACAATGAGCAGTTCTTC
CDR3aa: CSATDGYNEQFF

v_gene: TRBV4-1
d_gene: TRBD1
abundance: -
j_gene: TRBJ1-2
CDR3nt: TGCGCCAGCAGCCGTCTTGGACAGGGACAGGGCTACACCTTC
CDR3aa: CASSRLGQGQGYTF